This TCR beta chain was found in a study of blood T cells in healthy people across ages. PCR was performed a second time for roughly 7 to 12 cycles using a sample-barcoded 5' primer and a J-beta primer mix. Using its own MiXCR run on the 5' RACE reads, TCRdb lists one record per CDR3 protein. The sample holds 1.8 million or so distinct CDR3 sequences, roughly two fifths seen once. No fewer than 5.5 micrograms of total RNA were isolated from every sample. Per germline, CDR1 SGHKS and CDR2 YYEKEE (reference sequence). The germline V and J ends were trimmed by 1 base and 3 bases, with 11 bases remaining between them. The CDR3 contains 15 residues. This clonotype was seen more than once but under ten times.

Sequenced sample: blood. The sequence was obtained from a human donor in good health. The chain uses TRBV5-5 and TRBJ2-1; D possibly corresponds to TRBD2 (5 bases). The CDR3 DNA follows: TGTGCCAGCAGCTTGTCTGGACTTATCTACAATGAGCAGTTCTTC. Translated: CASSLSGLIYNEQFF.